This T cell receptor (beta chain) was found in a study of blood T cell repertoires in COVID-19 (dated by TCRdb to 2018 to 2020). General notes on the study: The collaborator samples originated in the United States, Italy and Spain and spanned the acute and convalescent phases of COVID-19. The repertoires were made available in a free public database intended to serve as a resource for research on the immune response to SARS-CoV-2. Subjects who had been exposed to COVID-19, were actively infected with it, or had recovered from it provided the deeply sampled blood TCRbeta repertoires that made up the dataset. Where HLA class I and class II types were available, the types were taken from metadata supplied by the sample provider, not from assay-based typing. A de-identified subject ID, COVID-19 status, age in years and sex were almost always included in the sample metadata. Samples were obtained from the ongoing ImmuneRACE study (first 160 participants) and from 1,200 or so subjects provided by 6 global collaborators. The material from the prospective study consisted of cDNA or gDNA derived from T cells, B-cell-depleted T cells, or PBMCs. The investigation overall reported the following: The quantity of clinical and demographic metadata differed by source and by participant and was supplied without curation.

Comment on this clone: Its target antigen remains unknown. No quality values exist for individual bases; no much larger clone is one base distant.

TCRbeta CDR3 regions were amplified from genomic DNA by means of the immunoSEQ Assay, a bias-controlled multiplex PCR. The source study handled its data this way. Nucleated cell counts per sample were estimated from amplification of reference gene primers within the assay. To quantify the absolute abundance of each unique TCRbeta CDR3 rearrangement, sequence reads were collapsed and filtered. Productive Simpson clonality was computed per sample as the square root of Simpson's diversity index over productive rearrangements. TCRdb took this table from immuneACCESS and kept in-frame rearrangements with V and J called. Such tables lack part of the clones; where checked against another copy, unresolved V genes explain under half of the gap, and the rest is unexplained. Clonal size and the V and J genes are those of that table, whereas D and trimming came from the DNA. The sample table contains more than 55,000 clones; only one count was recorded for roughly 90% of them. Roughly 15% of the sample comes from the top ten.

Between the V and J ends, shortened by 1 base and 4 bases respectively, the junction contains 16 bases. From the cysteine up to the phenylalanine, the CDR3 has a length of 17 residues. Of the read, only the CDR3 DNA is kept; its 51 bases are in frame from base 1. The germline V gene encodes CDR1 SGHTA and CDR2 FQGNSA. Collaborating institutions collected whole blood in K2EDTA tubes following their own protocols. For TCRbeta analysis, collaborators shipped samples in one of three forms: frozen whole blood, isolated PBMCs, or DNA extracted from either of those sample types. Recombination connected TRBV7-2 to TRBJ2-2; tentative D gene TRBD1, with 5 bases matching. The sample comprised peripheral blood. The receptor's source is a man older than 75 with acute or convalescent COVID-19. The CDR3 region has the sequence CASSLEGQGWGTGELFF. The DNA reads TGTGCCAGCAGCTTAGAAGGGCAGGGATGGGGCACCGGGGAGCTGTTTTTT. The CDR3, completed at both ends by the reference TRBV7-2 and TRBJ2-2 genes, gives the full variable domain GAGVSQSPSNKVTEKGKDVELRCDPISGHTALYWYRQSLGQGLEFLIYFQGNSAPDKSGLPSDRFSAERTGGSVSTLTIQRTQQEDSAVYLCASSLEGQGWGTGELFFGEGSRLTVL.